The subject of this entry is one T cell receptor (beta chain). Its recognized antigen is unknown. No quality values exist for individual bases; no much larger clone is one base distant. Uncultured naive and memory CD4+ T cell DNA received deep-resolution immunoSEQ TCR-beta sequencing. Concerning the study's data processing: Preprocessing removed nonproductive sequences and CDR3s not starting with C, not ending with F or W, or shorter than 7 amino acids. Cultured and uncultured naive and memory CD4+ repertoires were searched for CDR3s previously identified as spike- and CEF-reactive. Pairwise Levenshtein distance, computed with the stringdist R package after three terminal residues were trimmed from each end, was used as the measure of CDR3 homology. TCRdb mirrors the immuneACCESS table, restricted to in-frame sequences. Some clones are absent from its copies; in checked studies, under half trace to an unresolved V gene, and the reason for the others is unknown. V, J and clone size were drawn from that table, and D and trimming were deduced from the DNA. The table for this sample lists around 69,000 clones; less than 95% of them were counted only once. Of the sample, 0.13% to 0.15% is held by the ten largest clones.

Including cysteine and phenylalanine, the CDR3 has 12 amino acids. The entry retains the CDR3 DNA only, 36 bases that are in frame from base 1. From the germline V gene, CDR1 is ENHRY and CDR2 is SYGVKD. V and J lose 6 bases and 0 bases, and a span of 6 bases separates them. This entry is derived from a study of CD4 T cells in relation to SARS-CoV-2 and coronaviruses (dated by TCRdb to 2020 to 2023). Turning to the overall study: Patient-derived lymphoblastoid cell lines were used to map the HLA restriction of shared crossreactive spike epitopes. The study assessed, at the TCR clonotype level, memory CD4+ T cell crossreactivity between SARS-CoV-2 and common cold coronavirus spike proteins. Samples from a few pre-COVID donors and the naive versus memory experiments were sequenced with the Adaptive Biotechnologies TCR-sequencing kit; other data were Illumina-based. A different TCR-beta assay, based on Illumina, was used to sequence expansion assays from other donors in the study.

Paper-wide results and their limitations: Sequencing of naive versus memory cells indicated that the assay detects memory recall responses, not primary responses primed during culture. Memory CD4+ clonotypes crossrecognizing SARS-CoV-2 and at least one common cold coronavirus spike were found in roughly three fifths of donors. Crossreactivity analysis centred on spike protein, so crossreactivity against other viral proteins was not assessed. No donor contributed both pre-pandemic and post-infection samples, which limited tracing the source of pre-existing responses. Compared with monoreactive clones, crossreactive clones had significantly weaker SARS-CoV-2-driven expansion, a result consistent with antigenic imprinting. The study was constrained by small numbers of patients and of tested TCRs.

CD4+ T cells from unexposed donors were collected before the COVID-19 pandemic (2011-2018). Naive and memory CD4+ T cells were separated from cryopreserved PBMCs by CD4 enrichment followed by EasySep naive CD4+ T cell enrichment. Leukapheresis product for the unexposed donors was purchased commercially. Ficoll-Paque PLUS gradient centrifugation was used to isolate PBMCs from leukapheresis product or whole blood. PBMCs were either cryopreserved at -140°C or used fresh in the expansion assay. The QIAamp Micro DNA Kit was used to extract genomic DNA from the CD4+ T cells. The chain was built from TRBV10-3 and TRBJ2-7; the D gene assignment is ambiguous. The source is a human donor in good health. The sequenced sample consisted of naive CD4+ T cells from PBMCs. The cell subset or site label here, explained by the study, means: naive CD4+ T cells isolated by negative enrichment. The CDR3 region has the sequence CAISTSSYEQYF. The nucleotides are TGTGCCATCAGCACCTCCTCCTACGAGCAGTACTTC.